This T cell receptor (beta chain) was documented in a study of naive and memory T cell subsets. Amplification of ligated cDNA took four PCR rounds with SP2 and nested alpha and beta constant primers. TCRdb called the 5' RACE reads again in MiXCR, with one record for every CDR3 protein. This table holds roughly 48,000 distinct CDR3 sequences, roughly 4.7% found once. The CDR3 spans 14 residues. With 1 base clipped from V and 6 bases from J, the junction kept 5 bases outside the gene matches. CDR1 DFQATT and CDR2 SNEGSKA come from the germline V gene (reference sequence). This clonotype was detected ten times or more. A UMI-containing oligonucleotide was joined by 3' ligation to the TCR cDNA template.

V is TRBV20-1 and J is TRBJ2-1; 8 bases map to TRBD2. The source is a female donor in good health. The CDR3 nucleotides read TGCAGTGCTAGAGCGGGAGGGCCGGGCAATGAGCAGTTCTTC. Its translation is CSARAGGPGNEQFF.